The TCR beta chain described here comes from a study of shared clonotypes between healthy human individuals. The protocol was immunoSEQ multiplex PCR, while the TCRdb copy is restricted to in-frame clones and leaves out a portion. In the table there are millions of clones, approximately 94% of which are singletons. CD8 cells regarded as naive lacked CD45RO, were positively chosen for CCR7, and omitted terminally differentiated effector memory CD45RA+ cells. Germline-derived CDR1 and CDR2 are PRHDT and FYEKMQ (reference sequence). The trim removed 5 bases at V and 3 bases at J, leaving 5 bases unmatched. The CDR3 runs to 15 residues.

Sequencing used naive CD8+ T cells sorted from blood. The chain has TRBV13 and TRBJ2-1, with 9 bases identical to TRBD2. The origin of this receptor is a man younger than 35 in good health. The CDR3 DNA sequence: TGTGCCAGCAGCCAGCTAGCGGGGATCTACAATGAGCAGTTCTTC. The encoded protein is CASSQLAGIYNEQFF.